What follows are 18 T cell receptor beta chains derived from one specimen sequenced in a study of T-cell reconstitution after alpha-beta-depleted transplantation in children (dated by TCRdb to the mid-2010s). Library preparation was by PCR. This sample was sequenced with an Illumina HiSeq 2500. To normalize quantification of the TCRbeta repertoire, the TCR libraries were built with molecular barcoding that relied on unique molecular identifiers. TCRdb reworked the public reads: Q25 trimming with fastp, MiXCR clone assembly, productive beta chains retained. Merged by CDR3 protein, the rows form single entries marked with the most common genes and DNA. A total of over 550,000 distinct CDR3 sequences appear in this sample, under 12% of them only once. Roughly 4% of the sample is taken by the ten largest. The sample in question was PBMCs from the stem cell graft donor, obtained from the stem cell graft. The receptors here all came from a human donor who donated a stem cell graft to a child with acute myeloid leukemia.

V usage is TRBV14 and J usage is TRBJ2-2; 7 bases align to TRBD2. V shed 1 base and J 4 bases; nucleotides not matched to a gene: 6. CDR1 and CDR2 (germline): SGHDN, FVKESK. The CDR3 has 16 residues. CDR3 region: CASSQGASGVTGELFF. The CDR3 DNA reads TGTGCCAGCAGCCAAGGGGCTAGCGGAGTCACCGGGGAGCTGTTTTTT.

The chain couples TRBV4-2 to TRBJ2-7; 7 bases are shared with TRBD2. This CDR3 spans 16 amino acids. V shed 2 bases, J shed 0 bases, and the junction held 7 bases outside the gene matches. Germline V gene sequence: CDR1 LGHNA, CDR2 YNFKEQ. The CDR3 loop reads CASSQLSGTSSYEQYF. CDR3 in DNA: TGTGCCAGCAGCCAACTAAGCGGGACCAGCTCCTACGAGCAGTACTTC.

CDR3 bases: TGCAGTGCTAGGCATGACTACAATGAGCAGTTCTTC. It encodes CSARHDYNEQFF. The chain combines TRBV20-1 with TRBJ2-1; D unclear. The CDR3 runs 12 residues. V dropped 3 bases and J dropped 3 bases, with 6 bases sitting between them. The germline V gene has CDR1 DFQATT and CDR2 SNEGSKA (reference sequence).

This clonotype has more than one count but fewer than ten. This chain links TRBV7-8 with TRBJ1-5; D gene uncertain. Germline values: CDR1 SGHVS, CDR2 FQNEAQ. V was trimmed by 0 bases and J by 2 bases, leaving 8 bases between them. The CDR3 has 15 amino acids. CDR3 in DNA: TGTGCCAGCAGCTTAGCGGGTGTACGCAATCAGCCCCAGCATTTT. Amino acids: CASSLAGVRNQPQHF.

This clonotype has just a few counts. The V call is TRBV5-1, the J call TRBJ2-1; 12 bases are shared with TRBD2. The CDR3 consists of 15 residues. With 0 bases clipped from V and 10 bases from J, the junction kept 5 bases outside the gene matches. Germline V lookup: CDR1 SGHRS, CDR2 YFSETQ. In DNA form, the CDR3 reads TGCGCCAGCAGCTTGGGGACTAGCGGGATAAGGGAGCAGTTCTTC. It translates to CASSLGTSGIREQFF.

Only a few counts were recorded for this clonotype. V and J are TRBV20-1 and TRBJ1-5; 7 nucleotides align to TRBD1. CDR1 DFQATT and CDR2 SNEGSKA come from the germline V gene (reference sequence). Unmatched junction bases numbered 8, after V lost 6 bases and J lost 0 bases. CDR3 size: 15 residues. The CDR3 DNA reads TGCAGTGCCAACCCCCGACAGGGTAGCAATCAGCCCCAGCATTTT. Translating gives CSANPRQGSNQPQHF.

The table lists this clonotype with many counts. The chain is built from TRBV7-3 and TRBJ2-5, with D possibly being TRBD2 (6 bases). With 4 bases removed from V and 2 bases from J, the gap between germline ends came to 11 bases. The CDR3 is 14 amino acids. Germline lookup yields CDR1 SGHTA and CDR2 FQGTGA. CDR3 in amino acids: CASSSGGSQETQYF. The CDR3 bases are TGTGCCAGCAGCTCTGGGGGGTCGCAAGAGACCCAGTACTTC.

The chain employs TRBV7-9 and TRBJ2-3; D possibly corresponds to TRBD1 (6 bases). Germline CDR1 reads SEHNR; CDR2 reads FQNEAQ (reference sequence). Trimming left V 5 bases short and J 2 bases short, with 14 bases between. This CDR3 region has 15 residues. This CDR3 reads CASSLGTKVTDTQYF. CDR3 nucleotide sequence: TGTGCCAGCAGCCTCGGGACAAAAGTCACAGATACGCAGTATTTT.

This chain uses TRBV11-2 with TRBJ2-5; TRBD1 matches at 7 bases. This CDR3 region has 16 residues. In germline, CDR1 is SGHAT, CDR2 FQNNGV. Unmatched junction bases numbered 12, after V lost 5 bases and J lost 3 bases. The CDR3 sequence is CASSTLRTGREETQYF. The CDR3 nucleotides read TGTGCCAGCAGCACATTGCGGACAGGAAGAGAAGAGACCCAGTACTTC. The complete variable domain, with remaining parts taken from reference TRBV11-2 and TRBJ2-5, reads EAGVAQSPRYKIIEKRQSVAFWCNPISGHATLYWYQQILGQGPKLLIQFQNNGVVDDSQLPKDRFSAERLKGVDSTLKIQPAKLEDSAVYLCASSTLRTGREETQYFGPGTRLLVL.

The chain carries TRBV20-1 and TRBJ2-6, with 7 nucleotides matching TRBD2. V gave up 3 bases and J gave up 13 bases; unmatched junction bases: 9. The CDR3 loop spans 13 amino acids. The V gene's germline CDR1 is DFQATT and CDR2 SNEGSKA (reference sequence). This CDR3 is CSARTSQARVLTF. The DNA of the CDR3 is TGCAGTGCTAGGACTAGCCAGGCACGAGTCCTGACTTTC.

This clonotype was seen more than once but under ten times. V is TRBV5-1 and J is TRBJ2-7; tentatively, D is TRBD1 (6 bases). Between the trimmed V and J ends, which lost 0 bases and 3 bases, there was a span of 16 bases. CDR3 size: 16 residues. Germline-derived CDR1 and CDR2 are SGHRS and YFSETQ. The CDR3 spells CASSLAIPGTFYEQYF. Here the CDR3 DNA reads TGCGCCAGCAGCTTGGCGATCCCCGGGACATTCTACGAGCAGTACTTC.

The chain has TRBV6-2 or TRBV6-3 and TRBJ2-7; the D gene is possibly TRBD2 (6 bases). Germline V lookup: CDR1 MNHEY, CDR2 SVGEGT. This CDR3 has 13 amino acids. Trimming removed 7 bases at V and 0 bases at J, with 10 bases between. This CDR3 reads CASMLASSYEQYF. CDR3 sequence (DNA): TGTGCCAGCATGCTAGCGAGCTCCTACGAGCAGTACTTC.

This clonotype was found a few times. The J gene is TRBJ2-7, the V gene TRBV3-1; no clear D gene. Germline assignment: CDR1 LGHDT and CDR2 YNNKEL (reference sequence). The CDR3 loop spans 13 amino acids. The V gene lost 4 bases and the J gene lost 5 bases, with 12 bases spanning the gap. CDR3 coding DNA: TGTGCCAGCAGCCTTCGGACGTCCCACGAGCAGTACTTC. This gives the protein CASSLRTSHEQYF.

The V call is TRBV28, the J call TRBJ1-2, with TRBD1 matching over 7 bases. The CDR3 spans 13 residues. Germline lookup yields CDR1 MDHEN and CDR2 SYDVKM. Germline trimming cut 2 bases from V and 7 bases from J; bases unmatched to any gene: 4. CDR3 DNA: TGTGCCAGCAGTTTAGAGGGGGCGGCTGGCTACACCTTC. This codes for CASSLEGAAGYTF.

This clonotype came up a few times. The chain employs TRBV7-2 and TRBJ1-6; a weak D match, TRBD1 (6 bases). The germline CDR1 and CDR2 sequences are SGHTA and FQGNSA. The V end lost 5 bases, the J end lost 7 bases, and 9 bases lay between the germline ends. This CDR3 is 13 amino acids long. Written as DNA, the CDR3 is TGTGCCAGCAGCGTGGACAGAAATTCACCCCTCCACTTT. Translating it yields CASSVDRNSPLHF. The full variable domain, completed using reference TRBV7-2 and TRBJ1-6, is GAGVSQSPSNKVTEKGKDVELRCDPISGHTALYWYRQSLGQGLEFLIYFQGNSAPDKSGLPSDRFSAERTGGSVSTLTIQRTQQEDSAVYLCASSVDRNSPLHFGNGTRLTVT.

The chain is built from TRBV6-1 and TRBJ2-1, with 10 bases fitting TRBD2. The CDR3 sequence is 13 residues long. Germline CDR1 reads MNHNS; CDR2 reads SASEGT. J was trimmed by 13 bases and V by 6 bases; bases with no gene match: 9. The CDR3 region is CASRPGLAAEQFF. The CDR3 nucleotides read TGTGCCAGCAGACCCGGACTAGCGGCCGAACAGTTCTTC.

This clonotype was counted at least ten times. CDR3 nucleotide sequence: TGTGCCAGCAGGCTAGACAGGTTCGGGGAGCAGTACTTC. It yields the protein CASRLDRFGEQYF. The chain uses TRBV7-2 and TRBJ2-7, with D perhaps TRBD1 (6 bases). CDR1 is SGHTA and CDR2 is FQGNSA in the germline V gene. V was clipped by 6 bases and J by 7 bases, with 16 bases between them. The CDR3 runs to 13 residues.

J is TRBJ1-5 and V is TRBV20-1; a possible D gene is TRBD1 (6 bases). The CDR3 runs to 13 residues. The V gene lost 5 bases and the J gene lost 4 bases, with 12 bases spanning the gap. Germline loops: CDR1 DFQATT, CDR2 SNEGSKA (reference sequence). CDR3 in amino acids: CSASQGTNQPQHF. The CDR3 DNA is TGCAGTGCTTCTCAGGGGACGAATCAGCCCCAGCATTTT.